This TCR beta chain was recovered during a study of blood T cell repertoires in COVID-19. About the research overall: Both acute and convalescent COVID-19 samples were obtained from the United States, Italy and Spain. PBMCs, B-cell-depleted T cells, or T cells provided the cDNA or gDNA that made up the material.

Study processing details: Reference gene primer amplification gave nucleated cell count estimates. Repertoires were generated with immunoSEQ multiplex PCR, while TCRdb's copy carries only in-frame clones and drops some. From that table come the V and J calls and clone size; the DNA was used to work out D and trimming. Among fewer than 30,000 clones listed, 70% to 90% were seen once. This TCR was sampled from a woman older than 75 with COVID-19, enrolled during active disease. The sample comprised peripheral blood.

The CDR3 sequence: CASKDRVGSGNTIYF. The CDR3 DNA sequence: TGTGCCAGCAAGGACAGGGTCGGCTCTGGAAACACCATATATTTT. This chain connects TRBV6-5 to TRBJ1-3, with 8 bases fitting TRBD1. The J segment lost 0 bases and the V segment lost 7 bases, leaving 5 bases of the junction unmatched. Germline V CDR1 and CDR2: MNHEY, SVGAGI. The CDR3 is made up of 15 amino acids.